This TCR beta chain was retrieved from a study of HIV-infected patients and healthy controls. All unsorted peripheral T cells were captured because whole blood was used without fractionation. This clonotype was seen many times. Trimming left V 3 bases short and J 3 bases short, with 9 bases between. The germline V gene encodes CDR1 ENHRY and CDR2 SYGVKD. The CDR3 is 13 amino acids. About 450 ng RNA was reverse transcribed with alpha and beta constant-region primers. Each of the alpha and beta chains got its own library through chain-specific third strand synthesis with indices. The cDNA received a 5' RACE adapter containing a random hexamer plus an SP2 sequencing primer site. Using its own MiXCR run on the 5' RACE reads, TCRdb lists one record per CDR3 protein. The table has roughly 14,000 distinct CDR3 sequences, approximately 7% seen once.

The receptor comes from an adult in good health. The V and J genes are TRBV10-3 and TRBJ2-7; D is undetermined. Sequenced sample: blood. The CDR3 reads CAISEWGYYEQYF. DNA of the CDR3: TGTGCCATCAGTGAATGGGGATACTACGAGCAGTACTTC.